Given below is one TCR beta chain in context. This sample was included in a study of blood T cell repertoires in COVID-19. Authors' data handling: From reference gene primer amplification, estimates of nucleated cell counts were derived. Libraries were prepared by immunoSEQ multiplex PCR; TCRdb keeps only in-frame clonotypes and omits some of them. That table furnishes V, J and clone size, whereas the DNA furnished D and trimming. The sample includes about 150,000 clones, approximately 90% of them seen just once. CDR1 SGHRS and CDR2 YFSETQ come from the germline V gene. With 4 bases clipped from V and 4 bases from J, the junction kept 4 bases outside the gene matches. CDR3 length: 15 amino acids.

V usage is TRBV5-1 and J usage is TRBJ2-1; 11 bases agree with TRBD2. This TCR derives from a woman aged 70-85 years with acute or convalescent COVID-19. The specimen sequenced was peripheral blood. DNA of the CDR3: TGCGCCAGCAGCGGCGGGACTAGCGGTTACAATGAGCAGTTCTTC. Translation gives CASSGGTSGYNEQFF.